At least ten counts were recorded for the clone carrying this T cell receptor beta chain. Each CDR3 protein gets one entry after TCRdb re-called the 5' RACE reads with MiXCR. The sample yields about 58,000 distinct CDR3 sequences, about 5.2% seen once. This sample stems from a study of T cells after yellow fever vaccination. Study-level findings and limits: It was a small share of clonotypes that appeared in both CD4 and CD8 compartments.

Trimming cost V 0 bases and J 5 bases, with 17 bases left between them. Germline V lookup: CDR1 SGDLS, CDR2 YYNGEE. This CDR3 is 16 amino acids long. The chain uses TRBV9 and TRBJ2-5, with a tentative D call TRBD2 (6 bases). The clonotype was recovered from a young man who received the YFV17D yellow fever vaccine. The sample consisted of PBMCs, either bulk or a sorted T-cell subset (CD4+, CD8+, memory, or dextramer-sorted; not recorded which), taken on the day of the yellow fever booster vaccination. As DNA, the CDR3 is TGTGCCAGCAGCGTAGCCGGCGGGGACCGCCTGGAGACCCAGTACTTC. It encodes CASSVAGGDRLETQYF.